The sequence of this TCR beta chain was determined in a study of CD8+CD57+ T cells in acquired aplastic anemia. As for the study in general: An average of roughly 3 ug of DNA was obtained from sorted CD4+ and CD8+ cells. General observations from the study: Patients were compared with controls for CD8+ Simpson's diversity, and no significant difference emerged.

CDR1 is MDHEN, CDR2 SYDVKM, per germline. Trimming took off 8 bases at V and 4 bases at J, with 11 bases between the two ends. The CDR3 length is 12 residues. Profiles of TCR beta VDJ and CDR3 were generated from a genomic DNA template. Each CDR3 protein gets one entry after TCRdb re-called the reads with MiXCR. The sample records 150,000 to 200,000 distinct CDR3 sequences, around 48% being singletons. Those patients picked for sequencing had displayed CD8+CD57+ cell expansion on flow cytometry. This clonotype has ten or more counts. Its target is unknown. This receptor was identified in a human donor with aplastic anemia. Material for sequencing was sorted CD4+, CD8+, or CD8+CD57+ T cells (not recorded which) from PBMCs. The V and J genes are TRBV28 and TRBJ1-2; D unresolved. The CDR3: CASQGLGYGYTF. Here the CDR3 DNA reads TGTGCCAGCCAAGGGTTAGGCTATGGCTACACCTTC.